These 2 T cell receptor beta chains share one sample of origin, sequenced in a study of CD8+CD57+ T cells in acquired aplastic anemia. It was genomic DNA that served as the template for profiling TCR beta VDJ and CDR3. MiXCR, run by TCRdb on the reads, gives a single entry per CDR3 protein. Of 65,000 or so distinct CDR3 sequences in the sample, under 55% are singletons; the top ten hold 2% to 3%. The sample comprised sorted CD4+, CD8+, or CD8+CD57+ T cells (not recorded which) from PBMCs. Receptor source: a human donor in good health, serving as a control.

This clonotype was seen repeatedly, ten times or more. The rearrangement joins TRBV3-1 to TRBJ2-3; 7 bases are shared with TRBD1. The CDR3 has 16 residues. Germline assignment: CDR1 LGHDT and CDR2 YNNKEL (reference sequence). J gave up 6 bases and V 1 base, and 10 bases lay outside the gene matches. CDR3 bases: TGTGCCAGCAGCCAAGTTTTGTCAGGGGGAGCGGATACGCAGTATTTT. Protein product: CASSQVLSGGADTQYF.

Many counts were recorded for this clonotype. The V and J genes are TRBV9 and TRBJ1-2, with D perhaps TRBD1 (6 bases). CDR1 and CDR2 (germline): SGDLS, YYNGEE. This CDR3 comprises 16 residues. V dropped 4 bases and J dropped 4 bases, with 20 bases sitting between them. The CDR3 is CASSPGGQLPAYGYTF. In nucleotides, the CDR3 is TGTGCCAGCAGCCCGGGAGGACAGCTTCCTGCCTATGGCTACACCTTC.